These 18 T cell receptor beta chains originate from one sample sequenced in a study of vaccination effects on CD4 cells after COVID-19. Profiling relied on immunoSEQ multiplex PCR, and the TCRdb table lists in-frame clones only, not all of them. The sample shows more than 30,000 clones, under 70% of them seen only once. Antigens for these TCRs are unknown. Before sequencing took place, the ViraFEST assay used viral peptide pools to expand antigen-specific CD4+ T cells. Cells that had been cultured for about 10 days were the source of isolated CD4+ T cells. Prior SARS-CoV-2 infection was absent in the vaccine recipients, as shown by negative nucleocapsid antibodies. The starting material was CD4+ T cells from PBMCs cultured with HCoV-OC43 spike peptides, obtained before COVID-19 vaccination. Subset given: HCoV-OC43 spike overlapping peptide pool stimulation. The receptor source for this set is a human donor who received a COVID-19 vaccine.

The chain uses TRBV18 and TRBJ2-3, with D unclear. This CDR3 is built from 15 residues. Germline CDR1 is KGHSH and CDR2 is LQKENI. V gave up 4 bases and J gave up 2 bases, with 13 bases separating them. In DNA form, the CDR3 reads TGTGCCAGCTCACAAGAGATTGTGACCACAGATACGCAGTATTTT. Translating it yields CASSQEIVTTDTQYF.

This chain connects TRBV29-1 to TRBJ1-5; D gene uncertain. V lost 4 bases to trimming and J lost 2 bases, with 6 bases between them. CDR1 SQVTM and CDR2 ANQGSEA come from the germline V gene. The CDR3 is made up of 12 amino acids. The CDR3: CSVGSGNQPQHF. DNA of the CDR3: TGCAGCGTTGGGTCAGGCAATCAGCCCCAGCATTTT.

Here the CDR3 reads CASSALRETQYF. The CDR3 DNA reads as TGTGCCAGCAGTGCCCTGAGGGAGACCCAGTACTTC. The chain recombines TRBV12-3 or TRBV12-4 with TRBJ2-5; D uncertain. Trimming stripped 5 bases from V and 5 bases from J, with 9 bases between. The CDR3 length is 12 residues.

This chain links TRBV6-5 with TRBJ1-4; the D is unclear. The length of the CDR3 is 13 residues. CDR1 and CDR2 from the germline V gene are MNHEY and SVGAGI. V gave up 2 bases and J gave up 10 bases, with 11 bases separating them. CDR3 DNA: TGTGCCAGCAGTTACAGGACCCGAGGAAAACTGTTTTTT. The encoded protein is CASSYRTRGKLFF.

This clone showed up just a few times. The chain joins TRBV1 to TRBJ1-6; TRBD1 is the table's D call, not checked against the DNA. TRBV1 is deemed a pseudogene. There are 15 residues in the CDR3. The CDR3 spells CTSSRMDRGNSPLHF. CDR3 coding DNA: TGCACCAGCAGCCGGATGGACAGGGGAAATTCACCCCTCCACTTT.

The rearrangement links TRBV3-1 (or the pseudogene TRBV3-2) to TRBJ2-3; 11 bases map to TRBD2. V shed 7 bases, J shed 4 bases, and the junction held 7 bases outside the gene matches. CDR3 length: 15 amino acids. CDR1 is LGHDT and CDR2 is YNNKEL in the germline V gene (reference sequence). The CDR3, as DNA: TGTGCCAGCACTGCCGGGACTAGCGGTTCAGATACGCAGTATTTT. It translates to CASTAGTSGSDTQYF.

V is TRBV10-1 and J is TRBJ2-7; 10 positions agree with TRBD2. The CDR3 is 14 amino acids. Germline loops: CDR1 WNHNN, CDR2 SYGVQD (reference sequence). V dropped 4 bases and J dropped 1; count of bases not matched to a gene: 1. This chain's CDR3 is CASSASGGSYEQYF. For the CDR3, the DNA is TGCGCCAGCAGTGCTAGCGGGGGTTCCTACGAGCAGTACTTC.

The chain uses TRBV10-3 and TRBJ1-2; D unclear. The ends were cut back, 4 bases at V and 2 bases at J, with 8 bases in the middle. The CDR3 contains 13 residues. The germline CDR1 and CDR2 sequences are ENHRY and SYGVKD. Here the CDR3 DNA reads TGTGCCATCAGTGGAGGCCAGAACTATGGCTACACCTTC. Amino acid sequence: CAISGGQNYGYTF.

This clone was observed a handful of times. The genes are TRBV13 and TRBJ1-2; D call uncertain. CDR1 PRHDT and CDR2 FYEKMQ come from the germline V gene (reference sequence). Deletions cut 3 bases from V and 2 bases from J, with 13 bases between. This CDR3 is 15 amino acids long. The CDR3 nucleotides read TGTGCCAGCAGCTTTCGGGAGGCCTTCAACTATGGCTACACCTTC. As protein: CASSFREAFNYGYTF.

The J gene is TRBJ2-7, the V gene TRBV6-5, with a weak D call TRBD2 (6 bases). The CDR3 length is 15 residues. Per the germline V gene, CDR1 is MNHEY and CDR2 is SVGAGI. The V end was cut by 2 bases, the J end by 2 bases, with 13 bases between. CDR3 coding DNA: TGTGCCAGCAGTTACGGGGTAGCGGAACCCTACGAGCAGTACTTC. As protein: CASSYGVAEPYEQYF.

This clone came up once. The chain employs TRBV5-4 and TRBJ2-2; 15 nucleotides line up with TRBD2. The CDR3 has 19 amino acids. CDR1 is SGHNT and CDR2 is YYREEE in the germline V gene (reference sequence). Trimming cost V 3 bases and J 5 bases; bases outside gene matches: 11. The CDR3 protein is CASSYLGTSGGTGTGELFF. DNA for the CDR3: TGTGCCAGCAGCTATCTAGGGACTAGCGGGGGGACGGGGACCGGGGAGCTGTTTTTT.

The rearrangement links TRBV5-4 to TRBJ1-6, with D hard to call. Germline CDR1 reads SGHNT; CDR2 reads YYREEE (reference sequence). V was cut by 0 bases and J by 2 bases, with 12 bases left in between. This CDR3 comprises 17 residues. This CDR3 reads CASSLGGGPAYNSPLHF. CDR3 bases: TGTGCCAGCAGCTTGGGAGGAGGACCGGCCTATAATTCACCCCTCCACTTT. The whole variable domain, remainder taken from reference TRBV5-4 and TRBJ1-6, is ETGVTQSPTHLIKTRGQQVTLRCSSQSGHNTVSWYQQALGQGPQFIFQYYREEENGRGNFPPRFSGLQFPNYSSELNVNALELDDSALYLCASSLGGGPAYNSPLHFGNGTRLTVT.

V usage is TRBV10-2 and J usage is TRBJ2-7; 10 bases align to TRBD2. Germline V gene sequence: CDR1 WSHSY, CDR2 SAAADI. The CDR3 has 16 amino acids. After removal of 4 bases from V and 0 bases from J, the junction contained 6 bases not matched to a gene. CDR3 amino acids: CASSALAGLLSYEQYF. The CDR3 bases are TGCGCCAGCAGTGCACTAGCGGGGCTACTCTCCTACGAGCAGTACTTC.

This chain uses TRBV19 with TRBJ2-3; D is possibly TRBD2 (6 bases). V dropped 3 bases and J dropped 6 bases, with 13 bases sitting between them. Germline CDR1 and CDR2: LNHDA and SQIVND (reference sequence). This CDR3 has 14 residues. Here the CDR3 DNA reads TGTGCCAGTAGTATTACGGGAGCGTCTGATACGCAGTATTTT. It is translated as CASSITGASDTQYF.

V is TRBV6-5 and J is TRBJ1-1; no clear D gene. V was pared by 7 bases and J by 0 bases, with 12 bases between. In germline, CDR1 is MNHEY, CDR2 SVGAGI. The CDR3 is 14 residues long. The CDR3 bases are TGTGCCAGCACCCTAGGAGTGGTGAACACTGAAGCTTTCTTT. It yields the protein CASTLGVVNTEAFF.

The chain carries TRBV11-2 and TRBJ2-1; TRBD2 matches at 10 bases. CDR1 is SGHAT, CDR2 FQNNGV, per germline. The junction had 12 bases not matched to a gene; V was cut back by 2 bases and J by 8 bases. This CDR3 is built from 17 residues. The CDR3 loop reads CASSLFSGSGRSDEQFF. The CDR3 DNA sequence: TGTGCCAGCAGCTTATTCTCGGGTAGCGGGAGGTCCGATGAGCAGTTCTTC.

The J gene is TRBJ2-1, the V gene TRBV6-5; TRBD1 agrees at 8 bases. CDR3 length: 13 amino acids. The J segment lost 5 bases and the V segment lost 9 bases, leaving 6 bases of the junction unmatched. Germline-derived CDR1 and CDR2 are MNHEY and SVGAGI. The CDR3 sequence is CASTGTGNNEQFF. The CDR3 DNA sequence: TGTGCCAGTACCGGGACAGGTAACAATGAGCAGTTCTTC.

The chain recombines TRBV10-3 with TRBJ1-1; 7 bases are shared with TRBD1. The CDR3 totals 14 residues. J gave up 3 bases and V 5 bases, and 6 bases lay outside the gene matches. CDR1 and CDR2 from the germline V gene are ENHRY and SYGVKD. Written as DNA, the CDR3 is TGTGCCATCAGTCCCGGGACAGACCACACTGAAGCTTTCTTT. Translated, it gives CAISPGTDHTEAFF.